The 18 T cell receptor beta chains presented below share a single source sample, sequenced in a study of beta chain features in type 1 diabetes. Study conclusions and caveats: Across all four CD4+ subsets, people with type 1 diabetes showed modestly shorter TCRB CDR3s.

cDNA synthesis used the whole RNA isolate, giving expressed TCRB sequences. The repertoire was sequenced with immunoSEQ multiplex PCR; TCRdb's copy has only in-frame clones and lacks some. Among around 150,000 clones, roughly 8% were seen once, and the ten largest hold more than 0.45%. Their target antigens are unknown. Input material: central memory CD4+ T cells from blood. The receptor source for this set is a woman younger than 30 with type 1 diabetes.

V and J are TRBV7-2 and TRBJ2-7; D is ambiguous. Germline V gene sequence: CDR1 SGHTA, CDR2 FQGNSA. This CDR3 contains 11 residues. V shed 1 base and J shed 6 bases, with 4 bases lying between them. CDR3 amino acids: CASSLGAEQYF. The CDR3 DNA sequence: TGTGCCAGCAGCTTAGGAGCCGAGCAGTACTTC.

V gene TRBV4-3 combines with J gene TRBJ1-1, with no clear D. Germline CDR1 is LGHNA and CDR2 is YSLEER. This CDR3 has 15 residues. With 0 bases removed from V and 4 bases from J, the gap between germline ends came to 12 bases. The CDR3 DNA reads TGCGCCAGCAGCCAAGAGTGGCGGATAAGCACTGAAGCTTTCTTT. Its protein is CASSQEWRISTEAFF.

V usage is TRBV19 and J usage is TRBJ1-2; D may be TRBD1 (6 bases). Germline assignment: CDR1 LNHDA and CDR2 SQIVND (reference sequence). The CDR3 covers 14 residues. With 9 bases removed from V and 5 bases from J, the gap between germline ends came to 19 bases. The CDR3 here is CASQTGSQRYGYTF. CDR3 DNA: TGTGCCAGCCAAACAGGGTCTCAACGTTATGGCTACACCTTC.

The chain has TRBV29-1 and TRBJ2-1; D is possibly TRBD2 (6 bases). The germline V gene encodes CDR1 SQVTM and CDR2 ANQGSEA. V gave up 4 bases and J gave up 6 bases, with 16 bases separating them. CDR3 size: 14 residues. CDR3: CSVAPSVGGNEQFF. CDR3 DNA: TGCAGCGTTGCCCCCTCTGTCGGGGGCAATGAGCAGTTCTTC.

This clone has only a few counts. The chain carries TRBV13 and TRBJ2-1, with 10 nucleotides matching TRBD1. Germline CDR1 and CDR2: PRHDT and FYEKMQ (reference sequence). The CDR3 extends over 14 amino acids. V gave up 3 bases and J gave up 7 bases; unmatched junction bases: 3. The CDR3 protein is CASSLWTGGNEQFF. Here the CDR3 DNA reads TGTGCCAGCAGCTTGTGGACAGGGGGGAATGAGCAGTTCTTC.

V is TRBV7-2 and J is TRBJ1-2; 7 nucleotides agree with TRBD1. The germline CDR1 and CDR2 sequences are SGHTA and FQGNSA. The V and J ends lost 3 bases and 6 bases, in that order; junction bases with no gene match: 13. CDR3 size: 16 residues. CDR3: CASSLGPFGQDDGYTF. The CDR3 DNA follows: TGTGCCAGCAGCTTGGGACCATTCGGACAGGACGATGGCTACACCTTC.

This clone was picked up a small number of times. Here the CDR3 reads CASSVGGGGTGGTQYF. CDR3 nucleotides: TGTGCCAGCAGCGTAGGGGGAGGAGGGACAGGGGGGACCCAGTACTTC. The chain employs TRBV9 and TRBJ2-5; TRBD1 aligns across 11 bases. Germline lookup yields CDR1 SGDLS and CDR2 YYNGEE. This CDR3 contains 16 residues. The V and J ends lost 0 bases and 7 bases, in that order; junction bases with no gene match: 8.

This clone showed up just a few times. The chain uses TRBV6-6 and TRBJ2-7; possible D gene TRBD2, 5 bases. The CDR3 runs to 13 residues. V lost 0 bases to trimming and J lost 3 bases, with 6 bases between them. The germline gives CDR1 MNHNY, CDR2 SVGAGI (reference sequence). CDR3 protein: CASSYSRGYEQYF. CDR3 sequence (DNA): TGTGCCAGCAGTTACTCTCGGGGCTACGAGCAGTACTTC.

The chain combines TRBV28 with TRBJ2-7, with D unresolved. The germline V and J ends were trimmed by 6 bases and 2 bases, with 11 bases remaining between them. CDR3 size: 13 residues. Germline V gives CDR1 MDHEN, CDR2 SYDVKM. The chain's CDR3 is CASRSHGAYEQYF. CDR3 DNA: TGTGCCAGCAGATCTCATGGAGCCTACGAGCAGTACTTC.

This clone was seen only a few times. This chain joins TRBV11-3 and TRBJ2-2, with a weak D call TRBD1 (6 bases). The CDR3 spans 16 residues. Between the trimmed V and J ends, which lost 6 bases and 0 bases, there was a span of 14 bases. The germline gives CDR1 SGHNT, CDR2 YENEEA. As DNA, the CDR3 is TGTGCCAGCAGTATCGGGACATCCGCGAACACCGGGGAGCTGTTTTTT. It yields the protein CASSIGTSANTGELFF. Together with reference TRBV11-3 and TRBJ2-2, the CDR3 gives the full variable domain: EAGVVQSPRYKIIEKKQPVAFWCNPISGHNTLYWYLQNLGQGPELLIRYENEEAVDDSQLPKDRFSAERLKGVDSTLKIQPAELGDSAVYLCASSIGTSANTGELFFGEGSRLTVL.

The chain employs TRBV20-1 and TRBJ1-2; TRBD1 is a possible D gene (5 bases). Germline-derived CDR1 and CDR2 are DFQATT and SNEGSKA (reference sequence). The CDR3 spans 11 residues. The V and J ends lost 5 bases and 4 bases respectively, with 8 bases between them. The CDR3 DNA reads TGCAGTGCTCCGGGGGGCTATGGCTACACCTTC. Its protein is CSAPGGYGYTF.

The sample holds a few counts of this clone. V usage is TRBV11-2 and J usage is TRBJ2-3; D gene unclear. Per the germline V gene, CDR1 is SGHAT and CDR2 is FQNNGV. V was shortened by 2 bases and J by 10 bases, with 4 bases between the two germline ends. This CDR3 contains 10 residues. The CDR3 DNA reads as TGTGCCAGCAGCTTAAGCGCGCAGTATTTT. This codes for CASSLSAQYF.

There are a few counts of this clone. This rearrangement joins TRBV6-5 to TRBJ2-3; 9 positions match TRBD1. CDR1 MNHEY and CDR2 SVGAGI come from the germline V gene. This CDR3 has 15 amino acids. V gave up 6 bases and J gave up 2 bases; unmatched junction bases: 6. The CDR3 nucleotides are TGTGCCAGCAGGGAACAGGGGGCGAACACAGATACGCAGTATTTT. This translates into CASREQGANTDTQYF.

This clone occurred a few times. The chain employs TRBV4-3 and TRBJ1-5; D is perhaps TRBD1 (5 bases). This CDR3 region has 15 residues. The V end was cut by 1 base, the J end by 7 bases, with 14 bases between. Germline V lookup: CDR1 LGHNA, CDR2 YSLEER. The CDR3 sequence: CASSQGLQGLQPQHF. CDR3 DNA: TGCGCCAGCAGCCAAGGGTTGCAGGGCTTACAGCCCCAGCATTTT.

J is TRBJ2-7 and V is TRBV2; D might be TRBD1 (5 bases). The germline gives CDR1 SNHLY, CDR2 FYNNEI. The V and J ends lost 6 bases and 2 bases respectively, with 11 bases between them. CDR3 size: 13 residues. CDR3 sequence: CASRVREPYEQYF. The CDR3 DNA reads as TGTGCCAGCAGGGTCAGGGAACCCTACGAGCAGTACTTC.

The sample holds a few counts of this clone. The chain links TRBV5-4 to TRBJ2-1, with a possible D match to TRBD2 (5 bases). The CDR3 length is 15 residues. V was clipped by 5 bases and J by 0 bases, with 12 bases between them. CDR1 SGHNT and CDR2 YYREEE come from the germline V gene (reference sequence). CDR3 nucleotide sequence: TGTGCCAGCAGGTCCACTAGGAGCTCCTACAATGAGCAGTTCTTC. This gives the protein CASRSTRSSYNEQFF.

The chain links TRBV7-9 to TRBJ2-5; no reliable D call. Germline V CDR1 and CDR2: SEHNR, FQNEAQ (reference sequence). The CDR3 loop spans 14 amino acids. V was trimmed by 3 bases and J by 0 bases, leaving 8 bases between them. The CDR3 reads CASSFVMYQETQYF. The CDR3 nucleotides are TGTGCCAGCAGCTTCGTTATGTACCAAGAGACCCAGTACTTC.

The chain combines TRBV19 with TRBJ2-2, with D tentatively TRBD1 (5 bases). With 4 bases removed from V and 6 bases from J, the gap between germline ends came to 9 bases. Germline loops: CDR1 LNHDA, CDR2 SQIVND (reference sequence). The CDR3 is made up of 13 amino acids. CDR3 bases: TGTGCCAGTAGTACAGGGCGCCCCGGGGAGCTGTTTTTT. The encoded protein is CASSTGRPGELFF.